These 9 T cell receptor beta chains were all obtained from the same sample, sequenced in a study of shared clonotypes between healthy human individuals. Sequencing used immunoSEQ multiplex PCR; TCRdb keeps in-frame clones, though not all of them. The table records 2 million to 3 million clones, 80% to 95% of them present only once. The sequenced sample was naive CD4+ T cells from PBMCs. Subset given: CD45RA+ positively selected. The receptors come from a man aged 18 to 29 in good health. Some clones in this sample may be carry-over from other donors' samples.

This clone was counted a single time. CDR3 sequence (DNA): TGCGCCAGCAGCTTGGCAGAGGGTGTTCAGGAAAAACTGTTTTTT. It encodes CASSLAEGVQEKLFF. J is TRBJ1-4 and V is TRBV5-1; D ambiguous. CDR1 and CDR2 (germline): SGHRS, YFSETQ. The CDR3 loop spans 15 amino acids. Trimming cost V 0 bases and J 8 bases, with 14 bases left between them.

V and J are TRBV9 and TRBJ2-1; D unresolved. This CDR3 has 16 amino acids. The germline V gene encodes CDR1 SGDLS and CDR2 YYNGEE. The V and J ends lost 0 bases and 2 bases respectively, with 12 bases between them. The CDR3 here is CASSVDLSFPYNEQFF. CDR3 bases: TGTGCCAGCAGCGTAGACCTCAGCTTCCCCTACAATGAGCAGTTCTTC.

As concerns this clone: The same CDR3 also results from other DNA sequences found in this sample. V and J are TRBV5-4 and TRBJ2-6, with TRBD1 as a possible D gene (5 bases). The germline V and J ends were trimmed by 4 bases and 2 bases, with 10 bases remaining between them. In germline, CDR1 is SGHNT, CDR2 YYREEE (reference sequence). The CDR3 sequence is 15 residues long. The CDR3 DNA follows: TGTGCCAGCAGCAACCCAGGGCCTGGGGCCAACGTCCTGACTTTC. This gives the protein CASSNPGPGANVLTF.

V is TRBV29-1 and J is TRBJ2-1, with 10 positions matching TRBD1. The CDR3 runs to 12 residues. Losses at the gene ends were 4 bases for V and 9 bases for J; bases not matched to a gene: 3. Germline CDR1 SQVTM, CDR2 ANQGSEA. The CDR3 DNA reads TGCAGCGTTGGGACAGGGGGGAGTGAGCAGTTCTTC. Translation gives CSVGTGGSEQFF.

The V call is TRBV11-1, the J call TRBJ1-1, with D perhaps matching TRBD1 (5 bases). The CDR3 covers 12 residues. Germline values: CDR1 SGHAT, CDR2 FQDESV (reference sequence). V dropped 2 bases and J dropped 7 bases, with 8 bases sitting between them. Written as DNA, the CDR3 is TGTGCCAGCAGCTTATGGGGGGGTGAAGCTTTCTTT. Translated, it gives CASSLWGGEAFF. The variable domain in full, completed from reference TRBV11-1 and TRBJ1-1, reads EAEVAQSPRYKITEKSQAVAFWCDPISGHATLYWYRQILGQGPELLVQFQDESVVDDSQLPKDRFSAERLKGVDSTLKIQPAELGDSAMYLCASSLWGGEAFFGQGTRLTVV.

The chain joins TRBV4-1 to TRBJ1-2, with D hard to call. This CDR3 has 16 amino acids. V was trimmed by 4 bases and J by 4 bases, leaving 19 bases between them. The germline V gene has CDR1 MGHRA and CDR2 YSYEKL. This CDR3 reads CASSRGPAFGSYGYTF. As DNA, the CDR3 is TGCGCCAGCAGCCGAGGCCCAGCTTTTGGATCCTATGGCTACACCTTC.

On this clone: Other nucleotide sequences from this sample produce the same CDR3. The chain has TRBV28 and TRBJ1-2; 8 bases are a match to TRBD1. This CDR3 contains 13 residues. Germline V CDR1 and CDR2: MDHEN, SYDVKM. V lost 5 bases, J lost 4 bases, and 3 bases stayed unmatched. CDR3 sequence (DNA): TGTGCCAGCAGTCAACAGGGGGGCTATGGCTACACCTTC. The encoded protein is CASSQQGGYGYTF.

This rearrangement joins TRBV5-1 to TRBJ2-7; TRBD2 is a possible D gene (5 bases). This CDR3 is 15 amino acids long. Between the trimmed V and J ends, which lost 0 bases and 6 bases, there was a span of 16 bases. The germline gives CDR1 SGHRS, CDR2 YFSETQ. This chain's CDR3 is CASSLAGGSLSEQYF. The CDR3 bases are TGCGCCAGCAGCTTGGCCGGTGGGAGTTTAAGCGAGCAGTACTTC.

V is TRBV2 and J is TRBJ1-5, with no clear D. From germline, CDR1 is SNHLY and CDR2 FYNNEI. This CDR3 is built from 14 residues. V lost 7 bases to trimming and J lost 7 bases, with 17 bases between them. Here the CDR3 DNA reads TGTGCCAGCAACCCGGACTATCGAGGCCAGCCCCAGCATTTT. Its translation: CASNPDYRGQPQHF.